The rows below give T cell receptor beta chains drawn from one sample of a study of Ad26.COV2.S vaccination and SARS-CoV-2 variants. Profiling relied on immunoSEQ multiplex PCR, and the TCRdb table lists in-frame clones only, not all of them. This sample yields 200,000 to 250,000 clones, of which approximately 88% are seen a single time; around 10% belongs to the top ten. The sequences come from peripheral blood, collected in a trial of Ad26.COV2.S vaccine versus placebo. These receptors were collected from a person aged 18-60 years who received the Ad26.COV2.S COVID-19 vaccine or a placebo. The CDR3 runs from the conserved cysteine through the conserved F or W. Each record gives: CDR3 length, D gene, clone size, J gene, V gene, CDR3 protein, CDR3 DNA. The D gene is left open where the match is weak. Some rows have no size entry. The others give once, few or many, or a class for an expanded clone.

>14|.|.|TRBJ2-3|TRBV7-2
CASSLRGGTDTQYF
TGTGCCAGCAGCTTAAGGGGAGGCACAGATACGCAGTATTTT
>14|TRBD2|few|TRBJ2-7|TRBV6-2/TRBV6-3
CASSYSGSPYEQYF
TGTGCCAGCAGTTATAGCGGGAGTCCCTACGAGCAGTACTTC
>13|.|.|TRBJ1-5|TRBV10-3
CATARGDNQPQHF
TGTGCCACCGCGAGGGGGGACAATCAGCCCCAGCATTTT
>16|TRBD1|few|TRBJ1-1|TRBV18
CASSPLPDRYDTEAFF
TGTGCCAGCTCACCCCTTCCGGACAGGTATGACACTGAAGCTTTCTTT
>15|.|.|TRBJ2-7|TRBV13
CASSPAWGPVYEQYF
TGTGCCAGCAGCCCGGCTTGGGGTCCCGTCTACGAGCAGTACTTC
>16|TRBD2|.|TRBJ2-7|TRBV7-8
CASREGYSGIRLEQYF
TGTGCCAGCAGAGAGGGGTATAGCGGGATTAGGCTCGAGCAGTACTTC
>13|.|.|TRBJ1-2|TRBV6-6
CASSYGGLYGYTF
TGTGCCAGCAGTTATGGAGGGCTCTATGGCTACACCTTC
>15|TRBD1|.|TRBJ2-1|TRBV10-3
CAISLDRGFTNEQFF
TGTGCCATCAGTCTTGACAGGGGGTTTACCAATGAGCAGTTCTTC
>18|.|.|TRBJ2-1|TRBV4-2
CASSQDRDGTPLGNEQFF
TGTGCCAGCAGCCAAGACCGAGACGGTACGCCGCTGGGCAATGAGCAGTTCTTC
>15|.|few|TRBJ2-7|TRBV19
CASRLRDGSSYEQYF
TGTGCCAGTAGGCTCCGGGACGGGAGCTCCTACGAGCAGTACTTC
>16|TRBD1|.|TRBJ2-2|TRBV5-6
CASSLVRQGGTGELFF
TGTGCCAGCAGCTTGGTACGACAGGGGGGCACCGGGGAGCTGTTTTTT
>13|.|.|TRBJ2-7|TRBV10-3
CAITKGSSYEQYF
TGTGCCATCACTAAAGGGAGCTCCTACGAGCAGTACTTC
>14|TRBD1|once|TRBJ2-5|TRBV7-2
CASSFDRGRETQYF
TGTGCCAGCAGCTTCGACAGGGGGCGAGAGACCCAGTACTTC
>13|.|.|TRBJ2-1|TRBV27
CASSLTQTESPVF
TGTGCCAGCAGTTTAACCCAGACAGAATCGCCGGTCTTC
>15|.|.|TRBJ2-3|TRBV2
CASTADSPEGNTQYF
TGTGCCAGCACCGCGGACAGCCCGGAGGGAAATACGCAGTATTTT
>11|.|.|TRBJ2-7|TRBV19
CASRRGGEQYF
TGTGCCAGTCGGAGGGGGGGGGAGCAGTACTTC
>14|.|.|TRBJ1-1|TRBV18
CASSPERGIGEAFF
TGTGCCAGCTCACCAGAGAGGGGGATAGGTGAAGCTTTCTTT
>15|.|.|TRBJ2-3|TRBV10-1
CASSVGSGRSDTQYF
TGCGCCAGCAGTGTAGGTTCAGGGAGGTCAGATACGCAGTATTTT
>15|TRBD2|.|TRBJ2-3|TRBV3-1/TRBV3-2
CASMASGALEDTQYF
TGTGCCAGCATGGCTAGCGGGGCACTGGAAGATACGCAGTATTTT
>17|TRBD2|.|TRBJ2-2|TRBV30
CAWMTTFRYRGAGELFF
TGTGCCTGGATGACCACGTTCAGGTATCGGGGGGCCGGGGAGCTGTTTTTT